This TCR beta chain was sequenced for a study of blood T cell repertoires in COVID-19. Study-wide context: From the United States, Italy and Spain came samples of acute and convalescent COVID-19. The cDNA or gDNA used as material had been derived from T cells, B-cell-depleted T cells, or PBMCs.

Germline lookup yields CDR1 MDHEN and CDR2 SYDVKM. V was pared by 1 base and J by 5 bases, with 14 bases between. The CDR3 length is 16 residues. Authors' data handling: Scientists estimated how many nucleated cells there were by amplifying reference gene primers. TCRdb's table, derived via immunoSEQ multiplex PCR, lists solely in-frame clones and lacks some. Clone size and the V and J calls come from that table; the DNA yielded D and trimming. The sample shows about 200,000 clones, roughly 85% of them seen only once. Participants spanned ages roughly 18 to 90 years and resided in about two dozen US areas.

The rearrangement uses TRBV28 and TRBJ2-2, with TRBD2 as a possible D gene (6 bases). This TCR derives from a woman between 40 and 55 years old with acute COVID-19. Specimen: PBMCs or T cells enriched from blood (not recorded which). The CDR3 spells CASSLFATSRTGELFF. Here the CDR3 DNA reads TGTGCCAGCAGTTTATTTGCGACTAGTCGGACCGGGGAGCTGTTTTTT.